This TCR beta chain emerged from a study of early T cells in non-severe SARS-CoV-2 infection. Study findings and constraints: The VDJdb matching leaned toward anti-spike CD8 responses and overlooked private and CD4 specificities.

Comments on this clonotype: Its antigen is currently unknown. This may be a read error: a much more frequent sequence differs by one nucleotide.

The CDR3 length is 13 residues. Looked up from germline, CDR1 is DFQATT and CDR2 is SNEGSKA (reference sequence). V lost 6 bases to trimming and J lost 4 bases, with 14 bases between them. The library protocol tagged individual cDNA molecules with unique molecular identifiers. TCRdb processed the 5' RACE reads anew with MiXCR; each CDR3 protein has one entry. The sample holds some 45,000 distinct CDR3 sequences, more than 6.5% seen once. Sequenced sample: whole blood. This chain connects TRBV20-1 to TRBJ2-3; D ambiguous. This clonotype was sampled from an adult who was a healthcare worker with PCR-confirmed SARS-CoV-2 infection or an uninfected control (not recorded which). Written as DNA, the CDR3 is TGCAGTGCGGTCGACCAATGCGCAGATACGCAGTATTTT. It specifies CSAVDQCADTQYF.